What follows is one T cell receptor beta chain and its context. Recovered Cohort 3 donors showed two negative PCRs, clearance, or symptom resolution. The source of the sample is a study of blood T cell repertoires in COVID-19. Study information: Material from acute and convalescent COVID-19 was sourced from the United States, Italy and Spain. T cells, B-cell-depleted T cells, or PBMCs provided the cDNA or gDNA that served as material.

In the authors' workflow: Using reference gene primer amplification, nucleated cell counts were estimated. The repertoire was sequenced with immunoSEQ multiplex PCR; TCRdb's copy has only in-frame clones and lacks some. For V, J and clone size, that table is used; D and trimming come from the DNA. This sample has 310,000 or so clones, with about 90% found just once. The length of the CDR3 is 16 residues. Trimming stripped 5 bases from V and 1 base from J, with 15 bases between. CDR1 is SGHVS, CDR2 FQNEAQ, per germline. The receptor's source is a woman in her twenties or thirties who had recovered from COVID-19. Source material: PBMCs or T cells enriched from blood (not recorded which). The genes are TRBV7-8 and TRBJ1-5, with a weak D call TRBD1 (5 bases). The CDR3 DNA reads TGTGCCAGCAGCCATGACAGTGGTCGGAGCAATCAGCCCCAGCATTTT. This sequence encodes CASSHDSGRSNQPQHF.